This entry lists 29 T cell receptor beta chains sequenced from one sample in a study of blood T cell repertoires in COVID-19 (dated by TCRdb to the early 2020s). Libraries were built with the immunoSEQ multiplex PCR assay. TCRdb obtained this table from immuneACCESS and retained in-frame rearrangements with V and J assigned. These tables miss some clones; where compared with another copy, unresolved V genes account for less than half of the shortfall, and the remainder is unexplained. For this sample there are more than 110,000 clones; over 60% appear just once. The top ten clonotypes cover about an eighth of the sample. Sequenced: peripheral blood. These receptors came from an elderly man with acute or convalescent COVID-19.

CDR3 in amino acids: CASSLRGYDNEQFF. The CDR3 bases are TGTGCCAGCAGCTTACGGGGATACGACAATGAGCAGTTCTTC. The V call is TRBV7-3, the J call TRBJ2-1, with D possibly being TRBD2 (5 bases). From germline, CDR1 is SGHTA and CDR2 FQGTGA. V lost 2 bases and J 5 bases, leaving 10 bases between the germline ends. This CDR3 comprises 14 residues.

This chain links TRBV19 with TRBJ2-7; 9 nucleotides align to TRBD1. V lost 3 bases to trimming and J lost 0 bases; unmatched junction nucleotides: 3. The CDR3 contains 15 residues. The germline gives CDR1 LNHDA, CDR2 SQIVND (reference sequence). Here the CDR3 DNA reads TGTGCCAGTAGTATTGCGGGACAGGGCTCCTACGAGCAGTACTTC. Amino acids: CASSIAGQGSYEQYF.

This clone was seen once. The chain has TRBV3-1 (or the pseudogene TRBV3-2) and TRBJ2-5; TRBD1 might be the D (5 bases). Germline V gene data show CDR1 as LGHDT and CDR2 as YNNKEL (reference sequence). The CDR3 spans 14 residues. Trimming removed 6 bases at V and 5 bases at J, with 16 bases between. CDR3: CASRNRQGRETQYF. The CDR3 DNA reads as TGTGCCAGCAGAAACCGGCAGGGCCGGGAGACCCAGTACTTC.

The V and J genes are TRBV5-1 and TRBJ2-1; 9 bases are a match to TRBD1. The CDR3 sequence is 16 residues long. In germline, CDR1 is SGHRS, CDR2 YFSETQ. V was pared by 2 bases and J by 9 bases, with 12 bases of the junction left unmatched. The chain's CDR3 is CASSLPGQGLITEQFF. CDR3 in DNA: TGCGCCAGCAGCTTACCGGGACAGGGTCTTATAACTGAGCAGTTCTTC.

This chain links TRBV2 with TRBJ1-6, with 8 bases aligning to TRBD1. Losses at the gene ends were 4 bases for V and 9 bases for J; bases not matched to a gene: 5. Germline lookup yields CDR1 SNHLY and CDR2 FYNNEI. The CDR3 has 14 amino acids. The CDR3 reads CASSVRTGSSPLHF. The CDR3 bases are TGTGCCAGCAGTGTGAGGACAGGGAGTTCACCCCTCCACTTT.

The J gene is TRBJ1-5, the V gene TRBV28, with 7 bases fitting TRBD1. This CDR3 is built from 12 residues. With V trimmed by 8 bases and J by 4 bases, 2 bases remained unmatched. Germline V lookup: CDR1 MDHEN, CDR2 SYDVKM. The CDR3 sequence is CASEGQNQPQHF. The CDR3 bases are TGTGCCAGCGAGGGACAGAATCAGCCCCAGCATTTT.

The CDR3 nucleotides are TGTGCCAGCAATACCCAGGGAGGAGCTTTCTTT. Translation gives CASNTQGGAFF. The rearrangement links TRBV2 to TRBJ1-1; D is perhaps TRBD1 (5 bases). Trimming shortened V by 7 bases and J by 10 bases, and 13 bases separated the two germline ends. This CDR3 has 11 amino acids. The germline gives CDR1 SNHLY, CDR2 FYNNEI.

The sample holds a few counts of this clone. The chain links TRBV2 to TRBJ1-1; D is unresolved. This CDR3 has 15 amino acids. Germline V gene sequence: CDR1 SNHLY, CDR2 FYNNEI. V was clipped by 0 bases and J by 0 bases, with 8 bases between them. Written as DNA, the CDR3 is TGTGCCAGCAGTGAAGCGGCCAGTTTGAACACTGAAGCTTTCTTT. Amino acid sequence: CASSEAASLNTEAFF.

The rearrangement uses TRBV6-5 and TRBJ1-2, with 11 bases identical to TRBD1. Germline-derived CDR1 and CDR2 are MNHEY and SVGAGI. The CDR3 consists of 15 residues. Losses at the gene ends were 5 bases for V and 4 bases for J; bases not matched to a gene: 6. This CDR3 is CASSLLGTGGYGYTF. The CDR3 nucleotides read TGTGCCAGCAGTCTCCTAGGGACAGGGGGCTATGGCTACACCTTC.

The chain joins TRBV7-6 to TRBJ1-4; 8 bases are a match to TRBD1. Germline CDR1 reads SGHVS; CDR2 reads FNYEAQ. J was trimmed by 0 bases and V by 5 bases; bases with no gene match: 2. CDR3 length equals 15 residues. CDR3 sequence reads: CASSKGQATNEKLFF. The CDR3 region has the DNA TGTGCCAGCAGCAAGGGACAGGCAACTAATGAAAAACTGTTTTTT.

The chain couples TRBV20-1 to TRBJ1-5; D unclear. The CDR3 runs to 14 residues. Trimming removed 3 bases at V and 2 bases at J, with 11 bases between. The germline V gene encodes CDR1 DFQATT and CDR2 SNEGSKA (reference sequence). CDR3 coding DNA: TGCAGTGCTAGTAATTTCGGGGGCAATCAGCCCCAGCATTTT. The encoded protein is CSASNFGGNQPQHF.

The J gene is TRBJ2-1, the V gene TRBV28, with unresolved D. V shed 4 bases and J shed 5 bases, with 6 bases lying between them. CDR1 is MDHEN, CDR2 SYDVKM, per germline. CDR3 length: 12 amino acids. The CDR3 reads CASSSRNNEQFF. The CDR3 DNA is TGTGCCAGCAGTTCCAGGAACAATGAGCAGTTCTTC. The full variable domain, completed using reference TRBV28 and TRBJ2-1, is DVKVTQSSRYLVKRTGEKVFLECVQDMDHENMFWYRQDPGLGLRLIYFSYDVKMKEKGDIPEGYSVSREKKERFSLILESASTNQTSMYLCASSSRNNEQFFGPGTRLTVL.

The V call is TRBV28, the J call TRBJ1-2, with D perhaps matching TRBD1 (5 bases). V dropped 4 bases and J dropped 1 base, with 25 bases sitting between them. The CDR3 runs to 19 residues. Germline lookup yields CDR1 MDHEN and CDR2 SYDVKM. Here the CDR3 DNA reads TGTGCCAGCAGTTCCCTTGGGCTCATGGGGGGGGAGAATAACTATGGCTACACCTTC. This encodes CASSSLGLMGGENNYGYTF.

The rearrangement links TRBV24-1 to TRBJ1-5, with a tentative D call TRBD1 (5 bases). The V and J ends lost 6 bases and 3 bases respectively, with 8 bases between them. This CDR3 region has 13 residues. Germline V gives CDR1 KGHDR, CDR2 SFDVKD. CDR3: CATSSGDNQPQHF. The CDR3 coding sequence is TGTGCCACCAGTTCGGGGGACAATCAGCCCCAGCATTTT.

This chain joins TRBV9 and TRBJ2-2; D uncertain. The CDR3 covers 13 residues. The V gene's germline CDR1 is SGDLS and CDR2 YYNGEE. Trimming left V 6 bases short and J 3 bases short, with 9 bases between. The CDR3 sequence is CASTRHYTGELFF. The CDR3 coding sequence is TGTGCCAGCACCCGACACTACACCGGGGAGCTGTTTTTT.

The chain is built from TRBV6-5 and TRBJ2-7, with a possible D match to TRBD1 (6 bases). Germline CDR1 and CDR2: MNHEY and SVGAGI. Trimming removed 6 bases at V and 2 bases at J, with 11 bases between. The CDR3 extends over 13 amino acids. The CDR3 here is CASSRTVAYEQYF. CDR3 DNA: TGTGCCAGCAGCCGGACAGTTGCCTACGAGCAGTACTTC.

This chain uses TRBV19 with TRBJ1-1, with TRBD1 identical over 9 bases. Trimming took 11 bases from V and 7 from J; bases not matched to a gene: 20. Germline V lookup: CDR1 LNHDA, CDR2 SQIVND (reference sequence). The CDR3 consists of 16 residues. The CDR3 nucleotides read TGTGCCTCGATGCCCCAGGACAGGGGCAGTACTGTTGAAGCTTTCTTT. Translation: CASMPQDRGSTVEAFF.

The rearrangement joins TRBV19 to TRBJ2-6; D gene ambiguous. Germline V lookup: CDR1 LNHDA, CDR2 SQIVND (reference sequence). Trimming pared 6 bases from V and 1 base from J, leaving 7 bases between. CDR3 length: 14 residues. In DNA form, the CDR3 reads TGTGCCAGTAGAGCCAATTCTGGGGCCAACGTCCTGACTTTC. Translating it yields CASRANSGANVLTF.

V gene TRBV19 combines with J gene TRBJ2-7; 11 positions match TRBD1. Germline V CDR1 and CDR2: LNHDA, SQIVND (reference sequence). The length of the CDR3 is 16 residues. Trimming took 4 bases from V and 2 from J; bases not matched to a gene: 7. The CDR3 DNA reads as TGTGCCAGTAGTACCATCAGGACAGGGGGCACCTACGAGCAGTACTTC. Protein sequence: CASSTIRTGGTYEQYF.

The chain employs TRBV18 and TRBJ2-6; D is unclear. Germline CDR1 is KGHSH and CDR2 is LQKENI. The V and J ends lost 3 bases and 3 bases respectively, with 9 bases between them. This CDR3 contains 15 residues. Here the CDR3 reads CASSPTAFGANVLTF. For the CDR3, the DNA is TGTGCCAGCTCACCTACAGCCTTTGGGGCCAACGTCCTGACTTTC.

The chain has TRBV12-3 or TRBV12-4 and TRBJ1-3; D remains unclear. This CDR3 has 12 residues. With 7 bases removed from V and 4 bases from J, the gap between germline ends came to 8 bases. Here the CDR3 DNA reads TGTGCCAGCACCCTGGCCGGAAACACCATATATTTT. Its protein product is CASTLAGNTIYF.

This clone was observed a single time. The chain links TRBV18 to TRBJ1-1; D is perhaps TRBD1 (5 bases). This CDR3 has 15 residues. Looked up from germline, CDR1 is KGHSH and CDR2 is LQKENI. V lost 1 base and J 4 bases, leaving 13 bases between the germline ends. CDR3 nucleotides: TGTGCCAGCTCACCACTTCCCAGGGCGAGCACTGAAGCTTTCTTT. Translation: CASSPLPRASTEAFF.

V and J are TRBV4-2 and TRBJ2-5, with 8 bases aligning to TRBD2. The J segment lost 5 bases and the V segment lost 4 bases, leaving 6 bases of the junction unmatched. Germline assignment: CDR1 LGHNA and CDR2 YNFKEQ. The CDR3 contains 14 residues. The chain's CDR3 is CASSPTQRGETQYF. The CDR3 DNA sequence: TGTGCCAGCAGCCCAACTCAGCGGGGGGAGACCCAGTACTTC.

The rearrangement joins TRBV19 to TRBJ1-1, with D tentatively TRBD1 (6 bases). V lost 6 bases and J lost 5, with 13 bases in between. CDR1 is LNHDA, CDR2 SQIVND, per germline (reference sequence). This CDR3 is 13 amino acids long. CDR3 region: CASSRKGETEAFF. The CDR3 region has the DNA TGTGCCAGTAGCCGCAAGGGGGAGACTGAAGCTTTCTTT. The full variable domain, in which reference TRBV19 and TRBJ1-1 provide the parts outside the CDR3, is DGGITQSPKYLFRKEGQNVTLSCEQNLNHDAMYWYRQDPGQGLRLIYYSQIVNDFQKGDIAEGYSVSREKKESFPLTVTSAQKNPTAFYLCASSRKGETEAFFGQGTRLTVV.

J is TRBJ1-5 and V is TRBV6-5, with 9 bases fitting TRBD1. V lost 4 bases and J lost 7; bases outside the gene matches: 8. This CDR3 is 15 amino acids long. Germline assignment: CDR1 MNHEY and CDR2 SVGAGI. The CDR3 DNA reads as TGTGCCAGCAGTTCGGGACAGGGTAACGGGCAGCCCCAGCATTTT. This encodes CASSSGQGNGQPQHF.

Only a few counts were recorded for this clone. The rearrangement links TRBV28 to TRBJ1-2; D call uncertain. CDR3 length equals 11 residues. With 4 bases removed from V and 8 bases from J, the gap between germline ends came to 8 bases. Germline V gives CDR1 MDHEN, CDR2 SYDVKM. The CDR3 DNA is TGTGCCAGCAGTTGGGGAGGGGGCTACACCTTC. This gives the protein CASSWGGGYTF.

This clone came up a few times. This chain joins TRBV18 and TRBJ2-3; the D gene is possibly TRBD1 (5 bases). The germline gives CDR1 KGHSH, CDR2 LQKENI. Trimming stripped 2 bases from V and 1 base from J, with 16 bases between. CDR3 length: 17 residues. In DNA, the CDR3 is TGTGCCAGCTCACCATCTCTTCTACCCAGGGGCACAGATACGCAGTATTTT. The encoded protein is CASSPSLLPRGTDTQYF.

The J gene is TRBJ2-5, the V gene TRBV2, with D maybe TRBD1 (7 bases). Germline V gene lookup returns CDR1 SNHLY and CDR2 FYNNEI. Between the trimmed V and J ends, which lost 5 bases and 5 bases, there was a span of 18 bases. This CDR3 has 15 residues. For the CDR3, the DNA is TGTGCCAGCAGTCTACCACAGGGGAGGATGGAGACCCAGTACTTC. Its translation is CASSLPQGRMETQYF.

Here the CDR3 DNA reads TGTGCCAGCAGCCCCCAGGGCAGGGATGGGACCCAGTACTTC. Translated: CASSPQGRDGTQYF. This sequence joins TRBV7-3 and TRBJ2-5; TRBD1 might be the D (5 bases). CDR1 SGHTA and CDR2 FQGTGA come from the germline V gene. V was clipped by 5 bases and J by 7 bases, with 17 bases between them. CDR3 size: 14 residues.